Listed below are T cell receptor beta chains from one sample, sequenced in a study of siplizumab effects on memory and regulatory T cells. This table comes from immunoSEQ multiplex PCR, and its TCRdb copy is limited to in-frame clones, with some not included. The sample records 80,000 to 95,000 clones, over 90% being singletons. Sequencing used CD8+ T cells sorted from blood. The receptors originated from a human donor in good health. The CDR3 runs from the conserved cysteine through the conserved F or W. The D gene is left open where the match is weak. Size is stated for part of the rows, as once, few or many counts, or as a class when the clone is expanded.

>TRBD2|TRBV27|NA|TRBJ2-2
CASSFGSAAGGRTGELFF
TGTGCCAGCAGTTTCGGGTCCGCAGCGGGAGGCCGCACCGGGGAGCTGTTTTTT
>TRBD1|TRBV19|NA|TRBJ2-7
CASSPWTGVSYEQYF
TGTGCCAGTAGTCCTTGGACAGGGGTCTCCTACGAGCAGTACTTC
>TRBD1|TRBV9|once|TRBJ2-7
CASSVGGQGAYEQYF
TGTGCCAGCAGCGTAGGGGGCCAGGGGGCTTACGAGCAGTACTTC
>NA|TRBV6-1|NA|TRBJ2-7
CASSTPRTVTYEQYF
TGTGCCAGCAGCACTCCTAGGACAGTGACCTACGAGCAGTACTTC
>TRBD1|TRBV29-1|NA|TRBJ2-1
CSVESRGIHNEQFF
TGCAGCGTTGAGAGCAGGGGGATCCACAATGAGCAGTTCTTC
>NA|TRBV6-1|NA|TRBJ2-1
CASTEEGSYNEQFF
TGTGCCAGCACTGAGGAGGGCTCCTACAATGAGCAGTTCTTC
>NA|TRBV2|NA|TRBJ2-1
CALLRTTLNEQFF
TGTGCCCTTCTACGGACTACACTCAATGAGCAGTTCTTC
>NA|TRBV23-1|NA|TRBJ2-2
CASSQPGQSQGTGELFF
TGCGCCAGCAGTCAACCAGGGCAGAGTCAAGGGACCGGGGAGCTGTTTTTT
>TRBD1|TRBV19|NA|TRBJ2-7
CASSSTGGFYEQYF
TGTGCCAGTAGTAGTACAGGGGGCTTCTACGAGCAGTACTTC
>TRBD1|TRBV7-9|NA|TRBJ2-7
CASSFGTDTYEQYF
TGTGCCAGCAGCTTTGGGACAGACACCTACGAGCAGTACTTC
>TRBD2|TRBV2|NA|TRBJ2-1
CASSLAGGGNEQFF
TGTGCCAGCAGTCTAGCGGGAGGGGGCAATGAGCAGTTCTTC
>NA|TRBV5-6|NA|TRBJ2-3
CASRETFASTDTQYF
TGTGCCAGCAGGGAGACCTTTGCCAGCACAGATACGCAGTATTTT
>TRBD1|TRBV5-1|NA|TRBJ2-7
CASSATGTGIYEQYF
TGCGCCAGCAGCGCTACCGGGACAGGGATCTACGAGCAGTACTTC
>NA|TRBV5-4|NA|TRBJ2-7
CASSLVSAPHEQYF
TGTGCCAGCAGCTTGGTCTCGGCGCCCCACGAGCAGTACTTC
>NA|TRBV9|few|TRBJ2-1
CASSLGGVGEQFF
TGTGCCAGCAGCCTTGGGGGAGTCGGCGAGCAGTTCTTC
>NA|TRBV5-8|NA|TRBJ1-5
CASSKGGGRNLQPQHF
TGTGCCAGCAGCAAGGGCGGGGGGCGCAATTTGCAGCCCCAGCATTTT
>NA|TRBV6-4|NA|TRBJ2-1
CASSEWGAGYNEQFF
TGTGCCAGCAGTGAATGGGGGGCCGGTTACAATGAGCAGTTCTTC
>NA|TRBV21-1|NA|TRBJ2-3
CASSNLRGCDTQYF
TGTGCCAGCAGCAATCTTCGCGGGTGCGATACGCAGTATTTT
>NA|TRBV4-1|NA|TRBJ2-7
CASSQVSGQLYEQYF
TGCGCCAGCAGCCAAGTCTCAGGACAGCTTTACGAGCAGTACTTC
>TRBD1|TRBV12-5|NA|TRBJ1-1
CASGPDRGPIFEAFF
TGTGCTAGTGGCCCCGACAGGGGGCCAATTTTTGAAGCTTTCTTT
>NA|TRBV5-4|NA|TRBJ2-5
CASSIPVGRDSKETQYF
TGTGCCAGCAGCATCCCGGTAGGACGGGACTCCAAGGAGACCCAGTACTTC
>NA|TRBV19|NA|TRBJ2-5
CASSIVDGETQYF
TGTGCCAGTAGTATAGTAGACGGCGAGACCCAGTACTTC
>TRBD1|TRBV7-2|NA|TRBJ2-2
CASSSIPTGGNTGELFF
TGTGCCAGCAGCTCAATTCCTACAGGGGGGAACACCGGGGAGCTGTTTTTT
>TRBD1|TRBV10-3|NA|TRBJ2-7
CAIRDRGPSSYEQYF
TGTGCCATCAGGGACAGGGGGCCTTCCTCCTACGAGCAGTACTTC
>NA|TRBV9|once|TRBJ2-1
CASSVVSSDEQFF
TGTGCCAGCAGCGTAGTTAGTTCCGATGAGCAGTTCTTC
>NA|TRBV9|NA|TRBJ2-7
CASSVGTDIAEQYF
TGTGCCAGCAGCGTAGGGACAGATATAGCCGAGCAGTACTTC
>TRBD1|TRBV5-6|NA|TRBJ1-2
CASSFGTGSLYGYTF
TGTGCCAGCAGCTTTGGGACAGGAAGCCTCTATGGCTACACCTTC
>TRBD2|TRBV27|NA|TRBJ2-7
CASSVAEGLVEYEQYF
TGTGCCAGCAGTGTTGCCGAGGGACTAGTCGAGTACGAGCAGTACTTC
>TRBD2|TRBV5-5|NA|TRBJ2-7
CASSFELAEHSYEQYF
TGTGCCAGCAGCTTCGAACTAGCGGAACACTCCTACGAGCAGTACTTC
>NA|TRBV30|NA|TRBJ2-7
CAWDLPRTSYEQYF
TGTGCCTGGGACTTACCGCGGACCTCCTACGAGCAGTACTTC
>NA|TRBV21-1|NA|TRBJ2-5
CASSTRTGGARESGETQYF
TGTGCCAGCAGCACTAGGACAGGGGGGGCGCGGGAGAGCGGGGAGACCCAGTACTTC
>NA|TRBV18|NA|TRBJ1-5
CASSPPFANQPQHF
TGTGCCAGCTCACCACCTTTCGCGAATCAGCCCCAGCATTTT
>TRBD1|TRBV19|once|TRBJ2-1
CASSIGARGPNEQFF
TGTGCCAGTAGTATTGGCGCCAGGGGGCCCAATGAGCAGTTCTTC
>NA|TRBV4-1|NA|TRBJ2-7
CASSQGVGESLYEQYF
TGCGCCAGCAGCCAAGGTGTGGGGGAATCCCTCTACGAGCAGTACTTC
>TRBD1|TRBV30|NA|TRBJ2-7
CAWSMGQFYEQYF
TGTGCCTGGAGTATGGGACAGTTCTACGAGCAGTACTTC
>NA|TRBV10-1|NA|TRBJ2-4
CASLPEGNIQYF
TGCGCCAGTCTACCCGAAGGGAACATTCAGTACTTC
>NA|TRBV5-1|NA|TRBJ2-1
CASSLGVERNYNEQFF
TGCGCCAGCAGCTTGGGTGTGGAAAGAAACTACAATGAGCAGTTCTTC
>TRBD1|TRBV10-2|NA|TRBJ2-3
CASSEYTGGPDTQYF
TGCGCCAGCAGTGAGTATACAGGGGGGCCAGATACGCAGTATTTT
>NA|TRBV19|NA|TRBJ1-2
CASSPGQRSNYGYTF
TGTGCCAGTAGCCCGGGACAAAGATCTAACTATGGCTACACCTTC
>NA|TRBV7-3|NA|TRBJ1-1
CASSLLGASGTEAFF
TGTGCCAGCAGCTTATTAGGAGCGTCAGGGACTGAAGCTTTCTTT
>NA|TRBV14|NA|TRBJ1-1
CASSRDRSYTEAFF
TGTGCCAGCAGCCGCGACAGGTCCTACACTGAAGCTTTCTTT
>TRBD1|TRBV19|NA|TRBJ1-2
CASSVRDSSSYGYTF
TGTGCCAGTAGTGTCCGGGACAGTTCATCCTATGGCTACACCTTC
>TRBD2|TRBV28|NA|TRBJ2-3
CASSLWVAGGPSTDTQYF
TGTGCCAGCAGTTTGTGGGTAGCGGGAGGGCCGAGCACAGATACGCAGTATTTT
>NA|TRBV9|NA|TRBJ1-1
CASSQVNTEAFF
TGTGCCAGCAGCCAAGTGAACACTGAAGCTTTCTTT
>TRBD2|TRBV13|NA|TRBJ2-7
CASSPVTSGKYEQYF
TGTGCCAGCAGCCCCGTGACTAGCGGGAAATACGAGCAGTACTTC
>TRBD2|TRBV2|once|TRBJ2-1
CASGLADFNEQFF
TGTGCCAGCGGTCTAGCGGATTTCAATGAGCAGTTCTTC
>NA|TRBV5-1|NA|TRBJ2-7
CASSLADSPYEQYF
TGCGCCAGCAGCTTGGCGGACAGCCCTTACGAGCAGTACTTC
>NA|TRBV7-7|NA|TRBJ2-5
CASSVSAGVETQYF
TGTGCTAGCAGCGTATCCGCGGGTGTTGAGACCCAGTACTTC
>NA|TRBV21-1|NA|TRBJ1-1
CASSAKTEAFF
TGTGCCAGCAGCGCTAAGACTGAAGCTTTCTTT
>NA|TRBV25-1|NA|TRBJ2-7
CASSETGFYEQYF
TGTGCCAGCAGTGAGACAGGCTTCTACGAGCAGTACTTC
>NA|TRBV12-2|NA|TRBJ1-2
CASRLGIRQSNDYTF
TGTGCAAGTCGCTTAGGGATTCGACAGTCTAATGACTACACCTTC
>NA|TRBV7-9|NA|TRBJ1-5
CASSDAGQPQHF
TGTGCCAGCAGCGACGCGGGGCAGCCCCAGCATTTT
>NA|TRBV9|NA|TRBJ1-6
CASSVGGDNVNSPLHF
TGTGCCAGCAGCGTAGGGGGGGACAATGTGAATTCACCCCTCCACTTT
>NA|TRBV11-2|NA|TRBJ2-5
CASSLSKGTGETQYF
TGTGCCAGCAGCCTAAGTAAGGGAACGGGAGAGACCCAGTACTTC
>TRBD2|TRBV11-3|NA|TRBJ2-2
CASSAGLAGTGELFF
TGTGCCAGCAGCGCGGGACTAGCGGGCACCGGGGAGCTGTTTTTT
>NA|TRBV28|NA|TRBJ2-4
CASSSRIGNIQYF
TGTGCCAGCAGTTCTCGAATAGGGAACATTCAGTACTTC
>NA|TRBV7-9|NA|TRBJ2-5
CASSLGIHQGGETQYF
TGTGCCAGCAGCTTAGGGATCCACCAGGGCGGAGAGACCCAGTACTTC
>NA|TRBV4-2|NA|TRBJ2-1
CASSPGGAGNEQFF
TGTGCCAGCAGCCCTGGAGGGGCTGGCAATGAGCAGTTCTTC
>NA|TRBV5-1|NA|TRBJ2-7
CASSLAPHEQYF
TGCGCCAGCAGCTTGGCTCCCCACGAGCAGTACTTC